This T cell receptor (beta chain) was recovered during a study of blood T cell repertoires in COVID-19. Overall study: T cells, B-cell-depleted T cells, or PBMCs provided the cDNA or gDNA that served as material.

The data were produced by immunoSEQ multiplex PCR, yet TCRdb's version contains in-frame clones alone and is incomplete. The sample carries 350,000 to 450,000 clones, about 89% recorded once. Clinical history as reported by participants underpinned cohort assignment. Contact with a PCR-confirmed or clinician-diagnosed COVID-19 case occurred within 2 weeks of entry. The V gene's germline CDR1 is SQVTM and CDR2 ANQGSEA. Trimming removed 4 bases from V and 5 bases from J, with 11 bases in between. The CDR3 is 12 residues long. Sequencing was carried out using PBMCs or T cells enriched from blood (not recorded which). The TCR sequence derives from a woman between 40 and 50 years old who had been exposed to COVID-19. The chain recombines TRBV29-1 with TRBJ2-5; D is uncertain. In DNA, the CDR3 is TGCAGCGTTGGGCGGCAGAGTGAGACCCAGTACTTC. Translated: CSVGRQSETQYF.